The clone carrying this T cell receptor beta chain was detected many times. For TCRbeta, the library was prepared with unique molecular identifiers. MiXCR, applied by TCRdb to the PCR reads, yields one record per CDR3 protein. Of 900,000 or so distinct CDR3 sequences in the sample, 15% to 20% were seen once. These data are taken from a study of T-cell reconstitution after alpha-beta-depleted transplantation in children. The CDR3 runs to 12 residues. Trimming cost V 4 bases and J 0 bases, with 4 bases left between them. Germline loops: CDR1 SQVTM, CDR2 ANQGSEA. The V and J genes are TRBV29-1 and TRBJ1-5, with D hard to call. The sample in question was PBMCs, mostly from graft donor cells, obtained 360 days after TCRalphabeta/CD19-depleted stem cell transplant. This sequence was found in a male patient younger than 18 who had a stem cell transplant for acute lymphoblastic leukemia, so the T cells may come from the graft donor. This CDR3 is CSVGDSNQPQHF. The CDR3 DNA follows: TGCAGCGTTGGGGATAGCAATCAGCCCCAGCATTTT.